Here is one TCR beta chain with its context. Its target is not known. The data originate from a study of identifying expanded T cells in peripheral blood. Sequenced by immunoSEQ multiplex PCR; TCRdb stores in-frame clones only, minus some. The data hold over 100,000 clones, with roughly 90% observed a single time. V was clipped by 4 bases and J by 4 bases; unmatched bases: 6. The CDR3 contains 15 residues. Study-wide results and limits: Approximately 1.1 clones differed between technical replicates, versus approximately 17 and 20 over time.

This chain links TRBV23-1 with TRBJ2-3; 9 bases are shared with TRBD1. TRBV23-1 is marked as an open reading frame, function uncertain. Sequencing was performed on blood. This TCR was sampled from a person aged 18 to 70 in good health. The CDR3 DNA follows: TGCGCCAGCAGTCGGAGGGACAGGGTAGCAGATACGCAGTATTTT. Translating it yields CASSRRDRVADTQYF.